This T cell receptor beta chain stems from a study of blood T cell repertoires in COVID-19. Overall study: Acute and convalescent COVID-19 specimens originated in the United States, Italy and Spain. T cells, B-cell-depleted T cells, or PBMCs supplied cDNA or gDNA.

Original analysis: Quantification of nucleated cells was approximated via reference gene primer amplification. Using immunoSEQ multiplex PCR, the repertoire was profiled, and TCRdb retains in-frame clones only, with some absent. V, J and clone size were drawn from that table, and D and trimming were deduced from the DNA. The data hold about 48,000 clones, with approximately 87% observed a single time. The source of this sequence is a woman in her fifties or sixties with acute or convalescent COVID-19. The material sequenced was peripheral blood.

DNA for the CDR3: TGTGCCAGCACTCGCCCTAGCTCAGAGACCCAGTACTTC. Translation gives CASTRPSSETQYF. V and J are TRBV2 and TRBJ2-5; D may be TRBD2 (5 bases). This CDR3 is built from 13 residues. V was trimmed by 7 bases and J by 4 bases, leaving 13 bases between them. Germline CDR1 and CDR2: SNHLY and FYNNEI.